The 13 T cell receptor beta chains below come from one sample, sequenced in a study of cytomegalovirus exposure and HLA in healthy donors. Method: immunoSEQ multiplex PCR; TCRdb's copy keeps in-frame clones and lacks some. Found here are some 87,000 clones, about 96% of them singletons; the top ten hold approximately 1.2%. The sequencing sample was made of PBMCs. These receptors were taken from a woman aged 18 to 35 in good health and CMV-seronegative.

The V gene is TRBV25-1, the J gene TRBJ1-1; D remains ambiguous. V lost 2 bases and J 1 base, leaving 8 bases between the germline ends. The CDR3 totals 14 residues. Looked up from germline, CDR1 is MGHDK and CDR2 is SYGVNS. The CDR3 DNA reads TGTGCCAGCAGTGAAATGGCCCCGAACACTGAAGCTTTCTTT. Encoded protein: CASSEMAPNTEAFF.

The chain carries TRBV28 and TRBJ1-5, with D possibly being TRBD1 (6 bases). V lost 6 bases, J lost 0 bases, and 15 bases lay in between. Per germline, CDR1 MDHEN and CDR2 SYDVKM. CDR3 length: 16 amino acids. The CDR3 sequence is CASRLDSLSSNQPQHF. The CDR3 nucleotides read TGTGCCAGCAGGTTGGACAGCCTATCTAGCAATCAGCCCCAGCATTTT.

V is TRBV30 and J is TRBJ1-4, with no clear D. This CDR3 spans 13 amino acids. CDR1 and CDR2 from the germline V gene are GTSNPN and SVGIG (reference sequence). V was clipped by 5 bases and J by 0 bases, with 7 bases between them. CDR3 residues: CAWYRATNEKLFF. CDR3 DNA: TGTGCCTGGTACAGAGCAACTAATGAAAAACTGTTTTTT.

The chain recombines TRBV6-5 with TRBJ2-3, with D possibly matching TRBD2 (6 bases). The CDR3 consists of 15 residues. V lost 5 bases and J lost 4, with 16 bases in between. Germline V gene lookup returns CDR1 MNHEY and CDR2 SVGAGI. The CDR3 spells CASSSLGSMADTQYF. The CDR3 DNA is TGTGCCAGCAGTAGTCTCGGGAGTATGGCAGATACGCAGTATTTT.

The chain has TRBV6-5 and TRBJ1-1, with unresolved D. This CDR3 spans 13 amino acids. Looked up from germline, CDR1 is MNHEY and CDR2 is SVGAGI. The ends were cut back, 5 bases at V and 5 bases at J, with 12 bases in the middle. CDR3 protein: CASSLYGGTEAFF. The DNA of the CDR3 is TGTGCCAGCAGTCTATACGGCGGGACTGAAGCTTTCTTT.

The chain combines TRBV19 with TRBJ1-2; D uncertain. This CDR3 spans 13 amino acids. V lost 3 bases to trimming and J lost 0 bases, with 5 bases between them. The germline V gene encodes CDR1 LNHDA and CDR2 SQIVND (reference sequence). CDR3 DNA sequence: TGTGCCAGTAGTATTATGTCTAACTATGGCTACACCTTC. Translating gives CASSIMSNYGYTF.

The genes are TRBV4-1 and TRBJ2-7; D might be TRBD2 (6 bases). Germline values: CDR1 MGHRA, CDR2 YSYEKL. V was cut by 2 bases and J by 2 bases, with 19 bases left in between. This CDR3 contains 17 residues. DNA of the CDR3: TGCGCCAGCAGCCAATTCCTACGGGGGACGCCAACCTACGAGCAGTACTTC. Protein product: CASSQFLRGTPTYEQYF.

DNA of the CDR3: TGTGCCAGTAAAACAGGGGGCAGGACTCTCCCCTACGAGCAGTACTTC. Translation: CASKTGGRTLPYEQYF. The chain combines TRBV11-2 with TRBJ2-7; 9 bases match TRBD1. The CDR3 runs 16 residues. The germline gives CDR1 SGHAT, CDR2 FQNNGV. The ends lost 9 bases at V and 2 bases at J; junction bases unmatched: 14.

The J gene is TRBJ1-5, the V gene TRBV7-2; D is undetermined. From germline, CDR1 is SGHTA and CDR2 FQGNSA. V was cut by 4 bases and J by 6 bases, with 16 bases left in between. The CDR3 has 15 amino acids. In nucleotides, the CDR3 is TGTGCCAGCAGCTACCAGGTGGACTCTCCTCAGCCCCAGCATTTT. Translated: CASSYQVDSPQPQHF.

J is TRBJ1-6 and V is TRBV9, with a possible D match to TRBD1 (5 bases). CDR1 is SGDLS and CDR2 is YYNGEE in the germline V gene. V gave up 7 bases and J gave up 5 bases, with 16 bases separating them. The CDR3 has 15 residues. CDR3 in DNA: TGTGCCAGCGGGGGGTCGTTAAGGAATAATTCACCCCTCCACTTT. This codes for CASGGSLRNNSPLHF.

The chain links TRBV19 to TRBJ1-3, with 7 bases that match TRBD1. There are 16 residues in the CDR3. The germline CDR1 and CDR2 sequences are LNHDA and SQIVND (reference sequence). With V trimmed by 0 bases and J by 2 bases, 4 bases remained unmatched. CDR3 DNA: TGTGCCAGTAGTATAGATGGGACAGCACCTGGAAACACCATATATTTT. It specifies CASSIDGTAPGNTIYF.

This clone was recorded only once. The genes are TRBV7-9 and TRBJ2-7; no definite D call. The V gene's germline CDR1 is SEHNR and CDR2 FQNEAQ (reference sequence). This CDR3 contains 15 residues. Trimming removed 1 base at V and 2 bases at J, with 12 bases between. The CDR3 here is CASSLVVGRTYEQYF. As DNA, the CDR3 is TGTGCCAGCAGCTTAGTGGTTGGCAGGACCTACGAGCAGTACTTC. The whole variable domain, filled in from reference TRBV7-9 and TRBJ2-7, reads DTGVSQNPRHKITKRGQNVTFRCDPISEHNRLYWYRQTLGQGPEFLTYFQNEAQLEKSRLLSDRFSAERPKGSFSTLEIQRTEQGDSAMYLCASSLVVGRTYEQYFGPGTRLTVT.

The chain uses TRBV9 and TRBJ2-2, with 12 bases that match TRBD1. CDR3 length equals 18 residues. J was trimmed by 7 bases and V by 0 bases; bases with no gene match: 10. Germline CDR1 SGDLS, CDR2 YYNGEE. As DNA, the CDR3 is TGTGCCAGCAGCGTAGGGCCTCCGGGACAGGGGGCTAGCGGGGAGCTGTTTTTT. This translates into CASSVGPPGQGASGELFF.